The clone carrying this T cell receptor beta chain was detected a few times. The antigen remains undetermined. This sample stems from a study of cytomegalovirus exposure and HLA in healthy donors. Overall study context: The roughly 120 million unique TCR beta sequences, from about 179 million T cells, were found by an earlier analysis. Overall study results and limits: Highest at DRB1 and lowest at HLA-C, TCR association rates differed among HLA loci in a later analysis. Accurate prediction of HLA-A and HLA-B alleles (for most subjects) was reportedly achieved from TCR beta sequences. According to the study, around 180 TCR beta chains were cytomegalovirus-associated.

This CDR3 spans 14 amino acids. CDR1 and CDR2 (germline): SGHAT, FQNNGV. V was pared by 6 bases and J by 5 bases, with 16 bases between. It was with 60 Vbeta and 13 Jbeta primers that the PCR ran. Clones were sequenced by immunoSEQ multiplex PCR, and TCRdb holds only the in-frame ones, with some missing. This table has about 190,000 clones, 74% appearing once. The chain links TRBV11-2 to TRBJ1-1; maybe TRBD1 (5 bases). Sample: PBMCs. The sequence was collected from a young woman in good health and CMV-seropositive. The CDR3 DNA is TGTGCCAGCAGGCTTGGGGCTCTGGCAACTGAAGCTTTCTTT. This encodes CASRLGALATEAFF.